This is a list of T cell receptor beta chains from one sample in a study of cytomegalovirus exposure and HLA in healthy donors. TCRdb's copy holds only in-frame clones and misses some; the assay was immunoSEQ multiplex PCR. The data contain 160,000 or so clones, 84% of them singletons. The source material was PBMCs. The receptors derive from a man between 25 and 39 years old in good health and CMV-seronegative. CDR3s include the opening cysteine and the closing phenylalanine or tryptophan. D genes are given only for firm matches. Clone sizes are given selectively: once, few, many, or a class where the clone is expanded.

CDR3 protein: CASSVISNQPQHF; CDR3 DNA: TGTGCCAGCAGCGTCATCAGCAATCAGCCCCAGCATTTT; D gene: .; J gene: TRBJ1-5; clone size: .; V gene: TRBV7-2
CDR3 protein: CASSLAAYTDTQYF; CDR3 DNA: TGTGCCAGCAGTTTAGCGGCGTACACAGATACGCAGTATTTT; D gene: .; J gene: TRBJ2-3; clone size: .; V gene: TRBV28
CDR3 protein: CASAGPGETQYF; CDR3 DNA: TGTGCTAGTGCCGGGCCGGGGGAGACCCAGTACTTC; D gene: .; J gene: TRBJ2-5; clone size: .; V gene: TRBV12-5
CDR3 protein: CASSLPTGGSYEQYF; CDR3 DNA: TGTGCCAGCAGTTTACCAACAGGGGGGTCCTACGAGCAGTACTTC; D gene: TRBD1; J gene: TRBJ2-7; clone size: .; V gene: TRBV28
CDR3 protein: CASSPTSLAGGEQYF; CDR3 DNA: TGTGCCAGCAGCCCGACCTCCTTAGCGGGAGGCGAGCAGTACTTC; D gene: TRBD2; J gene: TRBJ2-7; clone size: .; V gene: TRBV27
CDR3 protein: CASSLGRGLGTDTQYF; CDR3 DNA: TGTGCCAGCAGCTTGGGTAGGGGCTTGGGCACAGATACGCAGTATTTT; D gene: .; J gene: TRBJ2-3; clone size: .; V gene: TRBV5-6
CDR3 protein: CSVTTGGETQYF; CDR3 DNA: TGCAGCGTCACGACAGGGGGAGAGACCCAGTACTTC; D gene: TRBD1; J gene: TRBJ2-5; clone size: .; V gene: TRBV29-1
CDR3 protein: CASSPYRVITNEQYF; CDR3 DNA: TGTGCCAGCAGCCCCTACAGGGTCATCACCAACGAGCAGTACTTC; D gene: .; J gene: TRBJ2-7; clone size: few; V gene: TRBV5-6
CDR3 protein: CASSLALRTGELFF; CDR3 DNA: TGCGCCAGCAGCTTGGCCCTGCGAACCGGGGAGCTGTTTTTT; D gene: .; J gene: TRBJ2-2; clone size: few; V gene: TRBV5-1
CDR3 protein: CASSPGGFDSPLHF; CDR3 DNA: TGTGCCAGCTCACCTGGGGGGTTCGATTCACCCCTCCACTTT; D gene: .; J gene: TRBJ1-6; clone size: few; V gene: TRBV18
CDR3 protein: CASSIDQWRAGYNEQFF; CDR3 DNA: TGTGCCAGTAGTATAGATCAGTGGAGGGCCGGTTACAATGAGCAGTTCTTC; D gene: .; J gene: TRBJ2-1; clone size: .; V gene: TRBV19
CDR3 protein: CATSRDRVDGYTF; CDR3 DNA: TGTGCCACCAGCAGAGACAGGGTGGATGGCTACACCTTC; D gene: .; J gene: TRBJ1-2; clone size: .; V gene: TRBV15
CDR3 protein: CASSHPGQGGATGELFF; CDR3 DNA: TGTGCCAGCAGCCACCCCGGACAGGGGGGTGCCACCGGGGAGCTGTTTTTT; D gene: TRBD1; J gene: TRBJ2-2; clone size: .; V gene: TRBV4-2
CDR3 protein: CASSLAAGDYGYTF; CDR3 DNA: TGCGCCAGCAGCTTGGCGGCAGGGGACTATGGCTACACCTTC; D gene: .; J gene: TRBJ1-2; clone size: .; V gene: TRBV5-1
CDR3 protein: CASSLLGTGGFSSNQPQHF; CDR3 DNA: TGTGCCAGCAGTCTACTAGGGACAGGGGGCTTCAGTAGCAATCAGCCCCAGCATTTT; D gene: TRBD1; J gene: TRBJ1-5; clone size: once; V gene: TRBV7-2
CDR3 protein: CASSLKDNTETGGDSPLHF; CDR3 DNA: TGCGCCAGCAGCTTAAAGGACAACACGGAGACAGGGGGTGATTCACCCCTCCACTTT; D gene: TRBD1; J gene: TRBJ1-6; clone size: .; V gene: TRBV5-1
CDR3 protein: CASSPLGGGTEAFF; CDR3 DNA: TGTGCCAGCAGTCCGCTAGGGGGCGGTACTGAAGCTTTCTTT; D gene: TRBD1; J gene: TRBJ1-1; clone size: once; V gene: TRBV27
CDR3 protein: CASSPRQGRIYGYTF; CDR3 DNA: TGCGCCAGCAGCCCACGACAGGGGAGGATCTATGGCTACACCTTC; D gene: TRBD1; J gene: TRBJ1-2; clone size: .; V gene: TRBV5-1
CDR3 protein: CASSLLPGGQETQYF; CDR3 DNA: TGTGCCAGCAGTCTCCTCCCGGGTGGGCAAGAGACCCAGTACTTC; D gene: .; J gene: TRBJ2-5; clone size: .; V gene: TRBV6-1
CDR3 protein: CASSQHRDMNTEAFF; CDR3 DNA: TGTGCCAGCAGCCAACACAGGGACATGAACACTGAAGCTTTCTTT; D gene: .; J gene: TRBJ1-1; clone size: .; V gene: TRBV4-2
CDR3 protein: CASSQGWSSGGDVEFF; CDR3 DNA: TGCGCCAGCAGCCAGGGGTGGTCTAGCGGGGGGGATGTGGAGTTCTTC; D gene: TRBD2; J gene: TRBJ2-1; clone size: .; V gene: TRBV4-1
CDR3 protein: CSVAAQGGNTIYF; CDR3 DNA: TGCAGCGTTGCTGCTCAGGGAGGAAACACCATATATTTT; D gene: .; J gene: TRBJ1-3; clone size: .; V gene: TRBV29-1
CDR3 protein: CASSLAPKVAASYEQYF; CDR3 DNA: TGTGCCAGCAGCCTCGCACCCAAGGTAGCGGCGTCCTACGAGCAGTACTTC; D gene: .; J gene: TRBJ2-7; clone size: .; V gene: TRBV11-2
CDR3 protein: CASSFGVSYEQYF; CDR3 DNA: TGTGCCAGCAGTTTCGGGGTCTCCTACGAGCAGTACTTC; D gene: .; J gene: TRBJ2-7; clone size: .; V gene: TRBV6-6
CDR3 protein: CASSPPDGRNDNEQFF; CDR3 DNA: TGTGCCAGCTCACCACCGGACGGGAGGAACGACAATGAGCAGTTCTTC; D gene: TRBD2; J gene: TRBJ2-1; clone size: .; V gene: TRBV18
CDR3 protein: CASSPTDRGLAKNIQYF; CDR3 DNA: TGTGCCAGCTCACCGACGGACAGGGGACTAGCCAAAAACATTCAGTACTTC; D gene: TRBD1; J gene: TRBJ2-4; clone size: .; V gene: TRBV18
CDR3 protein: CASSLFLAGGTDTQYF; CDR3 DNA: TGTGCCAGCAGTTTATTCCTAGCGGGCGGGACAGATACGCAGTATTTT; D gene: TRBD2; J gene: TRBJ2-3; clone size: .; V gene: TRBV28
CDR3 protein: CASSPWGDSGYTF; CDR3 DNA: TGTGCCAGCTCCCCATGGGGGGACAGCGGCTACACCTTC; D gene: TRBD1; J gene: TRBJ1-2; clone size: once; V gene: TRBV6-1
CDR3 protein: CASSLHRGQYEQYF; CDR3 DNA: TGTGCCAGCAGCCTCCACAGGGGGCAGTACGAGCAGTACTTC; D gene: TRBD1; J gene: TRBJ2-7; clone size: .; V gene: TRBV7-9
CDR3 protein: CASSLRRGATEAFF; CDR3 DNA: TGTGCCAGCAGCTTACGGAGGGGAGCCACTGAAGCTTTCTTT; D gene: .; J gene: TRBJ1-1; clone size: .; V gene: TRBV7-9
CDR3 protein: CASSLGGGTEAFF; CDR3 DNA: TGTGCCAGCAGCTTAGGGGGCGGCACTGAAGCTTTCTTT; D gene: .; J gene: TRBJ1-1; clone size: .; V gene: TRBV7-7
CDR3 protein: CASSPGQGAGNYGYTF; CDR3 DNA: TGTGCCAGCAGTCCCGGACAGGGGGCAGGGAACTATGGCTACACCTTC; D gene: TRBD1; J gene: TRBJ1-2; clone size: once; V gene: TRBV28
CDR3 protein: CASSPWGLREKLFF; CDR3 DNA: TGTGCCAGCAGCCCGTGGGGGCTCCGTGAAAAACTGTTTTTT; D gene: .; J gene: TRBJ1-4; clone size: .; V gene: TRBV5-4
CDR3 protein: CASSFLAGDETQYF; CDR3 DNA: TGTGCCAGCAGTTTTCTAGCGGGAGATGAGACCCAGTACTTC; D gene: TRBD2; J gene: TRBJ2-5; clone size: once; V gene: TRBV27
CDR3 protein: CASSQGVTTGTFF; CDR3 DNA: TGTGCCAGCAGCCAAGGGGTCACGACAGGGACCTTTTTT; D gene: TRBD1; J gene: TRBJ1-4; clone size: few; V gene: TRBV14
CDR3 protein: CASGRDTQYF; CDR3 DNA: TGTGCCAGCGGGCGAGATACGCAGTATTTT; D gene: .; J gene: TRBJ2-3; clone size: .; V gene: TRBV28
CDR3 protein: CASSQDTTAGANVLTF; CDR3 DNA: TGTGCCAGCAGCCAAGATACGACAGCTGGGGCCAACGTCCTGACTTTC; D gene: .; J gene: TRBJ2-6; clone size: .; V gene: TRBV4-2
CDR3 protein: CASSFLPLFSGNTIYF; CDR3 DNA: TGTGCCAGCAGTTTCCTCCCCTTGTTCTCTGGAAACACCATATATTTT; D gene: .; J gene: TRBJ1-3; clone size: .; V gene: TRBV27
CDR3 protein: CASSVNRGGEQYF; CDR3 DNA: TGTGCCAGCAGCGTTAACAGGGGTGGCGAGCAGTACTTC; D gene: TRBD1; J gene: TRBJ2-7; clone size: .; V gene: TRBV7-3
CDR3 protein: CASSRDFYNEQFF; CDR3 DNA: TGTGCCAGCAGCCGGGACTTCTACAATGAGCAGTTCTTC; D gene: .; J gene: TRBJ2-1; clone size: .; V gene: TRBV6-1
CDR3 protein: CASSSRVDGYTF; CDR3 DNA: TGTGCCAGCAGTTCCAGGGTTGATGGCTACACCTTC; D gene: .; J gene: TRBJ1-2; clone size: .; V gene: TRBV6-6
CDR3 protein: CASSRGGDYTGELFF; CDR3 DNA: TGCGCCAGCAGCCGCGGGGGGGATTACACCGGGGAGCTGTTTTTT; D gene: TRBD2; J gene: TRBJ2-2; clone size: .; V gene: TRBV5-1
CDR3 protein: CASSSRTGGGETQYF; CDR3 DNA: TGTGCCAGCAGCTCCCGGACAGGGGGGGGTGAGACCCAGTACTTC; D gene: TRBD1; J gene: TRBJ2-5; clone size: .; V gene: TRBV11-3
CDR3 protein: CASSVEQIYNEQFF; CDR3 DNA: TGTGCCAGCAGCGTAGAACAGATCTACAATGAGCAGTTCTTC; D gene: .; J gene: TRBJ2-1; clone size: .; V gene: TRBV9
CDR3 protein: CAWSVQGTGIPYGYTF; CDR3 DNA: TGTGCCTGGAGTGTACAAGGGACAGGCATTCCCTATGGCTACACCTTC; D gene: TRBD1; J gene: TRBJ1-2; clone size: .; V gene: TRBV30
CDR3 protein: CASSSGTGGQPQHF; CDR3 DNA: TGTGCCAGCAGTTCCGGGACAGGGGGTCAGCCCCAGCATTTT; D gene: TRBD1; J gene: TRBJ1-5; clone size: few; V gene: TRBV5-4
CDR3 protein: CASSLAGSGGPLMEQYF; CDR3 DNA: TGCGCCAGCAGCTTGGCCGGGAGCGGGGGGCCTCTGATGGAGCAGTACTTC; D gene: TRBD2; J gene: TRBJ2-7; clone size: .; V gene: TRBV5-1
CDR3 protein: CASGLILGQGDETQYF; CDR3 DNA: TGTGCTAGTGGTTTGATCTTGGGACAGGGAGATGAGACCCAGTACTTC; D gene: TRBD1; J gene: TRBJ2-5; clone size: .; V gene: TRBV12-5